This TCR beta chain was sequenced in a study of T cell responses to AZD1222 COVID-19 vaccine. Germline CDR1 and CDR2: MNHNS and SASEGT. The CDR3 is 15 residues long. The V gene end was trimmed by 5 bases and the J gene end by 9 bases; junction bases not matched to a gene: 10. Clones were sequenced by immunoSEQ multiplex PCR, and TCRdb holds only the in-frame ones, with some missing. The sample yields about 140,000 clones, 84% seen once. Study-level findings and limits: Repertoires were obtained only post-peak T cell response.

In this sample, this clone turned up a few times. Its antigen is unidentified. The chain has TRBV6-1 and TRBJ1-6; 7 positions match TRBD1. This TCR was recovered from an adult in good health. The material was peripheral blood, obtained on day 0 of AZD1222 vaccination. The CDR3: CASSSAGDSGSPLHF. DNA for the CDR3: TGTGCCAGCAGTTCTGCCGGGGACAGTGGTTCACCCCTCCACTTT.